This T cell receptor beta chain was sequenced for a study of graft-versus-host responses after intestinal transplantation. As for the study in general: Anti-thymocyte globulin was used for induction in all recipients, who then took tacrolimus and steroids for approximately 3 years. Whole-study findings and limits: The presence of high graft-versus-host to host-versus-graft clonal ratios in allografts characterized patients with graft-donor T cell macrochimerism. There were GvH clones found in recipient marrow, and some of them appeared first in ileum or blood.

This clone showed up just once. What it binds is not known. Measured with immunoSEQ multiplex PCR; TCRdb has only the in-frame clones, and not every one. The profile shows some 87,000 clones, roughly 91% of them singletons. CDR3 length: 13 residues. Trimming pared 2 bases from V and 9 bases from J, leaving 11 bases between. The germline V gene encodes CDR1 SEHNR and CDR2 FQNEAQ (reference sequence). The sequence was obtained from a human donor who was the organ donor for an intestinal transplant. The sample in question was unstimulated CD8+ T cells sorted from spleen or lymph node cells, obtained before transplant. J is TRBJ2-1 and V is TRBV7-9; D call uncertain. The DNA of the CDR3 is TGTGCCAGCAGCTTACCGGAATCGGGTGAGCAGTTCTTC. Its translation: CASSLPESGEQFF.